The 9 T cell receptor beta chains listed next were all sequenced from one sample in a study of blood T cells in healthy people across ages. Using a J-beta primer mix together with a sample-barcoded 5' primer, a second PCR was run for roughly 6 to 11 cycles. MiXCR, run by TCRdb on the 5' RACE reads, gives a single entry per CDR3 protein. The table shows nearly 1 million distinct CDR3 sequences, with about 51% occurring only once. The sequencing sample was made of blood. These TCRs come from a woman aged 55-69 years in good health.

The gene calls are TRBV27 and TRBJ2-7; TRBD1 aligns across 9 bases. The CDR3 is 15 residues long. The trim removed 7 bases at V and 2 bases at J, leaving 9 bases unmatched. Per germline, CDR1 MNHEY and CDR2 SMNVEV (reference sequence). The CDR3 DNA sequence: TGTGCCAGCACCACCGGGACAGGGCGTCCCTACGAGCAGTACTTC. Amino acid sequence: CASTTGTGRPYEQYF.

This clonotype has only a few counts. The V gene is TRBV30, the J gene TRBJ2-5; D is perhaps TRBD2 (5 bases). Germline values: CDR1 GTSNPN, CDR2 SVGIG (reference sequence). This CDR3 comprises 14 residues. The V and J ends lost 7 bases and 3 bases respectively, with 18 bases between them. The CDR3: CAFLEGTREETQYF. The CDR3, as DNA: TGTGCCTTCCTAGAGGGTACTAGGGAAGAGACCCAGTACTTC. The full variable domain, its missing parts supplied by reference TRBV30 and TRBJ2-5, is SQTIHQWPATLVQPVGSPLSLECTVEGTSNPNLYWYRQAAGRGLQLLFYSVGIGQISSEVPQNLSASRPQDRQFILSSKKLLLSDSGFYLCAFLEGTREETQYFGPGTRLLVL.

This clonotype was seen more than once but under ten times. The CDR3: CASRPGTSGLTDTQYF. In DNA form, the CDR3 reads TGTGCCAGCAGACCTGGGACTAGCGGTCTCACAGATACGCAGTATTTT. The chain joins TRBV12-3 or TRBV12-4 to TRBJ2-3, with TRBD2 matching over 11 bases. The V and J ends lost 6 bases and 2 bases, in that order; junction bases with no gene match: 7. The CDR3 length is 16 residues.

This clonotype was counted a few times. The chain employs TRBV29-1 and TRBJ2-3; D might be TRBD2 (7 bases). Germline values: CDR1 SQVTM, CDR2 ANQGSEA. This CDR3 is 15 amino acids long. V was cut by 2 bases and J by 2 bases, with 14 bases left in between. DNA for the CDR3: TGCAGCGTTGAACCCTCCCGGGGGGCCACAGATACGCAGTATTTT. Its protein is CSVEPSRGATDTQYF.

To note about this clonotype: An end of the junction does not agree with germline; a read error may underlie this. This chain joins TRBV7-8 and TRBJ2-3; TRBD2 might be the D (6 bases). This CDR3 is 15 amino acids long. Looked up from germline, CDR1 is SGHVS and CDR2 is FQNEAQ. The CDR3 here is CASNLGGTSTDTQYF. Written as DNA, the CDR3 is TGTGCCAGCAACTTAGGCGGGACTAGCACAGATACGCAGTATTTT. Together with reference TRBV7-8 and TRBJ2-3, the CDR3 gives the full variable domain: GAGVSQSPRYKVAKRGQDVALRCDPISGHVSLFWYQQALGQGPEFLTYFQNEAQLDKSGLPSDRFFAERPEGSVSTLKIQRTQQEDSAVYLCASNLGGTSTDTQYFGPGTRLTVL.

This chain joins TRBV6-1 and TRBJ1-4, with D unresolved. This CDR3 contains 15 residues. The germline V gene has CDR1 MNHNS and CDR2 SASEGT. Trimming shortened V by 1 base and J by 0 bases, and 6 bases separated the two germline ends. The CDR3 loop is CASSEGPATNEKLFF. For the CDR3, the DNA is TGTGCCAGCAGTGAAGGCCCAGCAACTAATGAAAAACTGTTTTTT.

This clonotype occurred a few times. V and J are TRBV3-1 and TRBJ2-2; 11 nucleotides match TRBD2. The trim removed 3 bases at V and 7 bases at J, leaving 10 bases unmatched. Germline CDR1 LGHDT, CDR2 YNNKEL (reference sequence). The CDR3 covers 17 residues. Here the CDR3 reads CASSHRGLAATGGELFF. CDR3 sequence (DNA): TGTGCCAGCAGCCACCGGGGACTAGCGGCGACCGGCGGGGAGCTGTTTTTT.

The V call is TRBV19, the J call TRBJ1-1; D is uncertain. Trimming cost V 7 bases and J 3 bases, with 12 bases left between them. This CDR3 has 13 amino acids. Germline values: CDR1 LNHDA, CDR2 SQIVND (reference sequence). The CDR3 is CASTRTDYTEAFF. As DNA, the CDR3 is TGTGCCAGTACCAGGACGGACTACACTGAAGCTTTCTTT.

The V and J genes are TRBV20-1 and TRBJ2-5; D might be TRBD1 (5 bases). CDR1 and CDR2 from the germline V gene are DFQATT and SNEGSKA (reference sequence). Trimming left V 4 bases short and J 11 bases short, with 17 bases between. The length of the CDR3 is 12 residues. In nucleotides, the CDR3 is TGCAGTGCTATGGGGCAGGGCTACGGGCAGTACTTC. It yields the protein CSAMGQGYGQYF.